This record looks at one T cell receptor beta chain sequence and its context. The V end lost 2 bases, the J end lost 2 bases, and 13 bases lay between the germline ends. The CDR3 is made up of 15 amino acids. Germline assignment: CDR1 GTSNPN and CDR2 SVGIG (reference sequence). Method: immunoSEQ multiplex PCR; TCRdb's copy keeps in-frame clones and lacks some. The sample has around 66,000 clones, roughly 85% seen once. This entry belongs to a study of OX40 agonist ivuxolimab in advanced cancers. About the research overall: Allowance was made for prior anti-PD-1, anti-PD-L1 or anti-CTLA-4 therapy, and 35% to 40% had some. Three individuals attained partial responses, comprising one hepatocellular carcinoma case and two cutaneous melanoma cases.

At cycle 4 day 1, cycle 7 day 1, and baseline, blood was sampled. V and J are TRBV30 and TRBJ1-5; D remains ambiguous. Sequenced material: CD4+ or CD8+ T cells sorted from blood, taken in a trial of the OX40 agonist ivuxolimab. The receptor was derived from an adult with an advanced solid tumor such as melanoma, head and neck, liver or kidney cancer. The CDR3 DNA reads TGTGCCTGGAGTCTATCCCCCCTGGGCAATCAGCCCCAGCATTTT. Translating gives CAWSLSPLGNQPQHF.